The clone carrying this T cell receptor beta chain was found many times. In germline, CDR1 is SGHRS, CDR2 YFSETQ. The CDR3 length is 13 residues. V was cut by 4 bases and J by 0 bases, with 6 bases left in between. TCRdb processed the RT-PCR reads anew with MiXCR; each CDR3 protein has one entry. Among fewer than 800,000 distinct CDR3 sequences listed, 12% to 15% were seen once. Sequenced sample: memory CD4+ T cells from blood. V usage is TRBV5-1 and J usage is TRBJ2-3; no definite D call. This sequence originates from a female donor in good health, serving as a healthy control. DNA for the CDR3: TGCGCCAGCAGCAACCCTAGCACAGATACGCAGTATTTT. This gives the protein CASSNPSTDTQYF. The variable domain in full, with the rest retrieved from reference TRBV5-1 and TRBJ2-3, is KAGVTQTPRYLIKTRGQQVTLSCSPISGHRSVSWYQQTPGQGLQFLFEYFSETQRNKGNFPGRFSGRQFSNSRSEMNVSTLELGDSALYLCASSNPSTDTQYFGPGTRLTVL.